This TCR beta chain was sequenced in a study of cytomegalovirus exposure and HLA in healthy donors (TCRdb year 2017). Broadly, across the study: According to a later analysis, the roughly 120 validation repertoires were produced on the same platform as the 666 repertoires of the first cohort. The study aimed to test whether signatures of past pathogen exposure could be identified by cataloging public T cell receptors. A separate validation cohort of roughly 130 different subjects was used in addition to the roughly 700-subject first cohort. High-throughput TCR immunosequencing, statistical association of individual TCRs with disease status, and machine learning were combined to predict cytomegalovirus infection status. Results the study describes overall, beyond this receptor: The validation cohort had no HLA typing available for a later analysis, so co-occurrence within that cohort was assessed over all 120 or so repertoires. Subsequent analysis determined that TCRs grouped into clusters in the first cohort also showed a tendency toward co-occurrence across the 120 validation repertoires, and approximately 93% of cluster scores exceeded 0. While some public TCRs were present in many individuals, most TCR sequences turned up only very rarely across donors. In the study, around 150 TCR beta chains were listed as associated with cytomegalovirus. In both the original and validation cohorts, the classifier was reported to diagnose cytomegalovirus status with high specificity and sensitivity. The authors suggested that the approach could potentially be extended to other disease states and immunological phenotypes. A few of the identified cytomegalovirus-associated TCR beta chains were confirmed in vitro to be specific for cytomegalovirus antigens.

To prepare the library, the immunoSEQ multiplex PCR assay was applied. In the source study's methods: To diagnose cytomegalovirus status from the catalog of TCR beta chain sequences, a statistical classification framework was built. In TCRdb, the immuneACCESS table is reduced to in-frame sequences with V and J assigned. These tables do not hold every clone; where another copy was compared, an unresolved V gene accounts for under half, and the others remain unexplained. The V and J calls and the clone size are those of that table, but D and trimming were determined from the DNA. Across this sample there are more than 95,000 clones, with around 90% seen only once. The ten largest clonotypes hold 2% to 2.5% of the sample. The cysteine opens and the phenylalanine closes a CDR3 of 13 amino acids. Only the CDR3 part of the read is kept: 39 bases, read in frame from the first base. V is cut back by 5 bases and J by 6 bases, with 4 bases in the junction unmatched. The germline V gene encodes CDR1 SGHAT and CDR2 FQNNGV.

The donors belonged to the validation cohort of 90 to 150 subjects, which was separate from the 666-subject first cohort. Points on this clone: Its antigen remains undetermined. Nothing much larger sits one base from this clone, and base qualities are not available.

The chain links TRBV11-2 with TRBJ1-3, with 7 junctional bases fitting TRBD1. The sequence derives from a woman aged 18-29 years in good health and CMV-seronegative. Specimen: PBMCs. The nucleotides are TGTGCCAGCAGCGACAGGGTGGCAAACACCATATATTTT. Its translation reads: CASSDRVANTIYF.